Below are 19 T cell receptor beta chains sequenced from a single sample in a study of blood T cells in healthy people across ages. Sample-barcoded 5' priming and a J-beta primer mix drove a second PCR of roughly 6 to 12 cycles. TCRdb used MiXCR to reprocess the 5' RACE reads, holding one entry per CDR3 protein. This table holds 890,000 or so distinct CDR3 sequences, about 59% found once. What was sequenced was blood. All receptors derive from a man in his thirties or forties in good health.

The CDR3 nucleotides are TGTGCCAGCAGCTTGAGGTTAGAGGGGCCTTACAATGAGCAGTTCTTC. Translation: CASSLRLEGPYNEQFF. This chain uses TRBV11-1 with TRBJ2-1; D assignment may be TRBD1 or TRBD2 (5 bases each). The CDR3 length is 16 residues. CDR1 SGHAT and CDR2 FQDESV come from the germline V gene (reference sequence). Trimming removed 3 bases at V and 4 bases at J, with 16 bases between.

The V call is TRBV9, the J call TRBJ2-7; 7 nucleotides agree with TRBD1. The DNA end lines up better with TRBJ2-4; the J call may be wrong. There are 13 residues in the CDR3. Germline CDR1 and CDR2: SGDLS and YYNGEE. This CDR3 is CASSEGQTNIQYF. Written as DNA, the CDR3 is TGTGCCAGCAGCGAGGGACAGACAAACATTCAGTACTTC.

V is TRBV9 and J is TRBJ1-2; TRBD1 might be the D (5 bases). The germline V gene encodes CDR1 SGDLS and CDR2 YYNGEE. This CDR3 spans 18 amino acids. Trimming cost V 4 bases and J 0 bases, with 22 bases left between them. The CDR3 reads CASSPSLGRADPNYGYTF. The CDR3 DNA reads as TGTGCCAGCAGCCCCTCCCTGGGCAGGGCGGACCCTAACTATGGCTACACCTTC.

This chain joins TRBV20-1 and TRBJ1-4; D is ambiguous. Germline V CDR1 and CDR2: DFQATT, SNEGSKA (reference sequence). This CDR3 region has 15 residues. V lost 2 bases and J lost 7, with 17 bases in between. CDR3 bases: TGCAGTGCTAGAATAGACCGGGATTGGGCTGAAAAACTGTTTTTT. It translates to CSARIDRDWAEKLFF.

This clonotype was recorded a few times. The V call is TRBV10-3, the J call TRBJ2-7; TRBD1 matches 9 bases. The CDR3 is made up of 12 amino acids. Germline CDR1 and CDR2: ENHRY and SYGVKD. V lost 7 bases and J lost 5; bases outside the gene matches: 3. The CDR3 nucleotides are TGTGCCATCAAGGGACAGGGCAACGAGCAGTACTTC. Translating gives CAIKGQGNEQYF.

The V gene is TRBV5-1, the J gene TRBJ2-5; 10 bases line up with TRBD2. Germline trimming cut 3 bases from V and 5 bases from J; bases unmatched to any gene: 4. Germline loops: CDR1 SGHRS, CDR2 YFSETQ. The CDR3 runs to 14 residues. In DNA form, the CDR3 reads TGCGCCAGCAGCTATGGGACTAGCGACGAGACCCAGTACTTC. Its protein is CASSYGTSDETQYF.

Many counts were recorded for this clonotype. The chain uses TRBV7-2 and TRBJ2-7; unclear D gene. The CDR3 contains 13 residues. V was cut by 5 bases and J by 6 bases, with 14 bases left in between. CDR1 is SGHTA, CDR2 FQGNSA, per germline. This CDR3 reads CASSEVGFTEQYF. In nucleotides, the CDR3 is TGTGCCAGCAGCGAGGTGGGCTTTACCGAGCAGTACTTC.

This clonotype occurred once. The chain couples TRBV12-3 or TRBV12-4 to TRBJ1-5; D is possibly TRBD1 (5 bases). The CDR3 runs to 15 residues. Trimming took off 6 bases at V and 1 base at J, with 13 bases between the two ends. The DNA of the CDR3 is TGTGCCAGCAGACTCCAGGGACGGAGCAATCAGCCCCAGCATTTT. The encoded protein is CASRLQGRSNQPQHF.

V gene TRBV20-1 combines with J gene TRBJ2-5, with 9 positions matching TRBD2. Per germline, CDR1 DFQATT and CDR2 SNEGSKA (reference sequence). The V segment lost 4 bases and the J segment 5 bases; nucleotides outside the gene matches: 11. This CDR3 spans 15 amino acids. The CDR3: CSATPAGGPRETQYF. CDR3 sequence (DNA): TGCAGTGCTACTCCCGCGGGGGGGCCAAGGGAGACCCAGTACTTC.

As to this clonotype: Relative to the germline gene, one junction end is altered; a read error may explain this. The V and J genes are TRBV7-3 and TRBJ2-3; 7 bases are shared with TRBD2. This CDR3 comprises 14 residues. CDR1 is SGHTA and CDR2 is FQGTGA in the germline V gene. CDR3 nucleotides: TGTGCCAGCAGCGCCGCTAGCGGCACAGAGACGCAGTATTTT. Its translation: CASSAASGTETQYF.

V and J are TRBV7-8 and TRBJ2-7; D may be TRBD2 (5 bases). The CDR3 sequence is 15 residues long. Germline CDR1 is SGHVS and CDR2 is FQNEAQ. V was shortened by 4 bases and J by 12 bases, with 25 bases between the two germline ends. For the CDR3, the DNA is TGTGCCAGCAGCTCCTCGGACCTTCGGGGAGAGACCCGGTACTTC. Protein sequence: CASSSSDLRGETRYF.

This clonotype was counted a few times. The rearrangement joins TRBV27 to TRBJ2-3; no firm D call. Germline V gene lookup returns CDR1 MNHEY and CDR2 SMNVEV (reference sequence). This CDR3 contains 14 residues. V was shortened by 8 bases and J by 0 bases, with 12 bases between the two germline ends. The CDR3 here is CASCGYPSTDTQYF. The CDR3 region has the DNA TGTGCCAGCTGCGGCTACCCTAGCACAGATACGCAGTATTTT.

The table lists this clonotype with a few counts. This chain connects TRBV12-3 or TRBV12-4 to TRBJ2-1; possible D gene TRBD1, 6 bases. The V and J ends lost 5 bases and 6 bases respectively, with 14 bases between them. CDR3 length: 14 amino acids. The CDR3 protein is CASSQVGQRNEQFF. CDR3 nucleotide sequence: TGTGCCAGCAGTCAAGTTGGACAGCGCAATGAGCAGTTCTTC.

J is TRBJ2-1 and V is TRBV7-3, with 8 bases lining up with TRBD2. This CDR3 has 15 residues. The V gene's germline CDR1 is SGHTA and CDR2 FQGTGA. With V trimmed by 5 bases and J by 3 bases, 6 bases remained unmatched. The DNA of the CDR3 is TGTGCCAGCAGCCATGCGGGGGGTGACTACAATGAGCAGTTCTTC. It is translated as CASSHAGGDYNEQFF.

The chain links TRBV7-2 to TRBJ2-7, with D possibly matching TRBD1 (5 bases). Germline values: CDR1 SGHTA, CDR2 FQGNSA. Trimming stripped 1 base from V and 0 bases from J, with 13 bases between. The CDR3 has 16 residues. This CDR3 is CASSLDGGASSYEQYF. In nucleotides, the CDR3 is TGTGCCAGCAGCTTAGATGGTGGGGCAAGCTCCTACGAGCAGTACTTC.

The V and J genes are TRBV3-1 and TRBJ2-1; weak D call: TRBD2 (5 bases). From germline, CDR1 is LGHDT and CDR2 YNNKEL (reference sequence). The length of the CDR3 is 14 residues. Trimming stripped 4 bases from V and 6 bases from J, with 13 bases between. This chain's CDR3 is CASSLLGAGNEQFF. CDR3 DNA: TGTGCCAGCAGCCTCCTGGGAGCCGGCAATGAGCAGTTCTTC.

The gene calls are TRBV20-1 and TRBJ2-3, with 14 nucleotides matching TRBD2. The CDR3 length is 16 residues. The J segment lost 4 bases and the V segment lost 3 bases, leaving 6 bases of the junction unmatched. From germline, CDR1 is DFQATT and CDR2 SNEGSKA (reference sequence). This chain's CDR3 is CSASYPTSGGADTQYF. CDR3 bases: TGCAGTGCTAGTTACCCGACTAGCGGGGGGGCAGATACGCAGTATTTT.

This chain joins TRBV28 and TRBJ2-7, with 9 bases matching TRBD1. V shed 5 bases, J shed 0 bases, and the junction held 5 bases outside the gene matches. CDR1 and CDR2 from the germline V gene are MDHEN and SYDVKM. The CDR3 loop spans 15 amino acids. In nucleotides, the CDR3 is TGTGCCAGCAGTGTAGGGACAGGGTTCTCCTACGAGCAGTACTTC. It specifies CASSVGTGFSYEQYF. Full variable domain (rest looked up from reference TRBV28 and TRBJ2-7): DVKVTQSSRYLVKRTGEKVFLECVQDMDHENMFWYRQDPGLGLRLIYFSYDVKMKEKGDIPEGYSVSREKKERFSLILESASTNQTSMYLCASSVGTGFSYEQYFGPGTRLTVT.

Written as DNA, the CDR3 is TGCAGCGCCAAGACAAAGAACTATGGCTACACCTTC. Protein sequence: CSAKTKNYGYTF. The chain couples TRBV29-1 to TRBJ1-2; D is ambiguous. Trimming pared 7 bases from V and 2 bases from J, leaving 11 bases between. The CDR3 is 12 residues long. The germline V gene has CDR1 SQVTM and CDR2 ANQGSEA.